This TCR beta chain was sequenced during a study of vaccination effects on CD4 cells after COVID-19. The V gene lost 3 bases and the J gene lost 10 bases, with 19 bases spanning the gap. The CDR3 extends over 16 amino acids. Per the germline V gene, CDR1 is SNHLY and CDR2 is FYNNEI. The assay was immunoSEQ multiplex PCR, and TCRdb's table has in-frame clones only and misses some. Of around 46,000 clones listed, roughly 65% were seen once; the top ten hold roughly 30%. A remark on this clone: Its antigen remains unknown.

Expansion with viral peptide pools was applied to antigen-specific CD4+ T cells by the ViraFEST assay prior to sequencing. Subsequent to 10 days of culture, CD4+ T cells were isolated. PCR confirmed that the person was infected with SARS-CoV-2 between March and December 2020. The source of this sequence is a human donor who had a prior SARS-CoV-2 infection. J is TRBJ1-6 and V is TRBV2; D is unresolved. Sequences were derived from CD4+ T cells from PBMCs cultured with a peptide pool, sampled before COVID-19 vaccination. CDR3 loop: CASSERGSRADSPLHF. CDR3 DNA: TGTGCCAGCAGTGAGCGGGGATCAAGGGCTGACTCACCCCTCCACTTT.